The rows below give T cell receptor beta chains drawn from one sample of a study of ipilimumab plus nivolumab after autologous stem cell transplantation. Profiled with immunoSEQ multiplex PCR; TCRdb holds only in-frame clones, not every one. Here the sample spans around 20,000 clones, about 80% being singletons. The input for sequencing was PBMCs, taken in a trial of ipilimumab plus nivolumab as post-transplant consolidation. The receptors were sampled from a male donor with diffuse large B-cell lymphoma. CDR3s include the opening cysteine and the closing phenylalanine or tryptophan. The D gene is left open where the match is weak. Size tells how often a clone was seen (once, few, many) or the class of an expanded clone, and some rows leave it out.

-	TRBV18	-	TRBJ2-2	TGTGCCAGCTCACGGGACGGGTATACGAACACCGGGGAGCTGTTTTTT	CASSRDGYTNTGELFF
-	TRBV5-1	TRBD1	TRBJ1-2	TGCGCCAGCAGCTTGGGGGACAGACGCTCTGGAAGTGATGGCTACACCTTC	CASSLGDRRSGSDGYTF
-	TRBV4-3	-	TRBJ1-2	TGCGCCAGCAGCCAAGACCTACAGGGAGATGGCTACACCTTC	CASSQDLQGDGYTF
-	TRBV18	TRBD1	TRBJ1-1	TGTGCCAGCTCACCCATACAGGGGCGGAACACTGAAGCTTTCTTT	CASSPIQGRNTEAFF
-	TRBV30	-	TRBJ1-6	TGTGCCTGGAGTGCAGGGTATAATTCACCCCTCCACTTT	CAWSAGYNSPLHF
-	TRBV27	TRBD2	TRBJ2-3	TGTGCCAGCAGTACCCCTAGCGGGGGCCGCACAGATACGCAGTATTTT	CASSTPSGGRTDTQYF
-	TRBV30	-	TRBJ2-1	TGTGCCTGGAGCCTCGGACAGTCCTACAATGAGCAGTTCTTC	CAWSLGQSYNEQFF
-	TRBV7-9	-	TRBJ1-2	TGTGCCAGCAGCCCTCGGGAGGGAACGGACTATGGCTACACCTTC	CASSPREGTDYGYTF
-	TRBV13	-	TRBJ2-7	TGTGCCAGCAGCTTAGTGGCAGGGGACGAGCAGTACTTC	CASSLVAGDEQYF
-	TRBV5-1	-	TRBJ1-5	TGCGCCAGCAGCTTGCTCCCTTTCGCTGGCACTAACAATCAGCCCCAGCATTTT	CASSLLPFAGTNNQPQHF
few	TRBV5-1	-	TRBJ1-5	TGCGCCAGCAGCTTGGGGGCGGATCAGCCCCAGCATTTT	CASSLGADQPQHF
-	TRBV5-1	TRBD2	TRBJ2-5	TGCGCCAGCAGCTTTAGCGGGGGCTCACAAGAGACCCAGTACTTC	CASSFSGGSQETQYF
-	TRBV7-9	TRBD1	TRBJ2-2	TGTGCCAGCAGACGACAGGGGGCGTTAGACGGGGAGCTGTTTTTT	CASRRQGALDGELFF
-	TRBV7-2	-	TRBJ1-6	TGTGCCAGCAGCTACATGGGTTTGGATAATTCACCCCTCCACTTT	CASSYMGLDNSPLHF
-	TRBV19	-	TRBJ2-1	TGTGCCAGTAGGCCCCAGGCGCCGTCCTACAATGAGCAGTTCTTC	CASRPQAPSYNEQFF
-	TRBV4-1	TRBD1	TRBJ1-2	TGCGCCAGCAGTCGAGTGGTGGGACAGGGGAACTATGGCTACACCTTC	CASSRVVGQGNYGYTF
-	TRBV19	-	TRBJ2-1	TGTGCCAGTAGTATAGACTACTTCGGGGGTTCCTACAATGAGCAGTTCTTC	CASSIDYFGGSYNEQFF
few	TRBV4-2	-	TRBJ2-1	TGTGCCAGCAGCCAAGAGCAGGGCTATGGCGGTGAGCAGTTCTTC	CASSQEQGYGGEQFF
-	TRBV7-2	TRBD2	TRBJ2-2	TGTGCCAGCAGCTCTATGGGACTAGCGGGGAACACCGGGGAGCTGTTTTTT	CASSSMGLAGNTGELFF